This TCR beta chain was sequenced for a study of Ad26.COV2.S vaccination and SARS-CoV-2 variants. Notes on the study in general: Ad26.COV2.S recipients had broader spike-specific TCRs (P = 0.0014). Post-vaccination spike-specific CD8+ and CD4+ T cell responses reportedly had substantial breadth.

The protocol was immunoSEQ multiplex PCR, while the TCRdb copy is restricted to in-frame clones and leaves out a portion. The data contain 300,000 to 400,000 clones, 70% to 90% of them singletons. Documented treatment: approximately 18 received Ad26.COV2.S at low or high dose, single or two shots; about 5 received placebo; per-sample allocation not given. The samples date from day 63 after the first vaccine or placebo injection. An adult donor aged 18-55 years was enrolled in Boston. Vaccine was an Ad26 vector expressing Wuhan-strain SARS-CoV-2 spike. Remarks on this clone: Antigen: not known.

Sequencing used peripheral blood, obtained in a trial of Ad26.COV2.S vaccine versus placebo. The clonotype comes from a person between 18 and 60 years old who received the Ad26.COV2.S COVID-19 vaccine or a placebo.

The CDR3, as DNA: TGTGCCAGCTCACCACCGTCCGTTGGGGACAGGGGTTATTCACCCCTCCACTTT. Amino acid sequence: CASSPPSVGDRGYSPLHF. The gene calls are TRBV18 and TRBJ1-6, with 10 bases aligning to TRBD1. V lost 0 bases to trimming and J lost 8 bases; unmatched junction nucleotides: 10. The length of the CDR3 is 18 residues. The germline V gene has CDR1 KGHSH and CDR2 LQKENI.